A selection of T cell receptor beta chains follows, all from one sample in a study of shared clonotypes between healthy human individuals. Only in-frame clones appear in the TCRdb table, and some are missing; sequencing was by immunoSEQ multiplex PCR. The sample carries roughly 2 million clones, about 94% recorded once. The source material was naive CD4+ T cells sorted from blood. The receptors derive from a man aged 18-30 years in good health. The CDR3 runs from the conserved cysteine through the conserved F or W. Fields, in order: J gene, D gene, clone size, V gene, CDR3 protein, CDR3 DNA. The D gene is left open where the match is weak. Clone size is not always given. Where it is, it says once, few, many or a class for expanded clones.

>TRBJ2-5|.|.|TRBV29-1
CSVHRGQETQYF
TGCAGCGTTCATAGGGGTCAAGAGACCCAGTACTTC
>TRBJ2-7|.|.|TRBV6-5
CASSYSIFTEDEQYF
TGTGCCAGCAGTTACTCGATTTTTACGGAAGACGAGCAGTACTTC
>TRBJ2-1|TRBD1|.|TRBV7-2
CASSLGQGASNEQFF
TGTGCCAGCAGCCTGGGACAGGGGGCTTCCAATGAGCAGTTCTTC
>TRBJ2-4|.|.|TRBV2
CASSEGGNIQYF
TGTGCCAGCAGTGAGGGAGGAAACATTCAGTACTTC
>TRBJ2-5|TRBD2|.|TRBV5-4
CASSLSAGAQETQYF
TGTGCCAGCAGCTTGTCAGCGGGGGCCCAAGAGACCCAGTACTTC
>TRBJ1-2|.|.|TRBV6-5
CASRAGEARGGYTF
TGTGCCAGCAGAGCCGGAGAGGCTAGGGGGGGCTACACCTTC
>TRBJ2-1|.|once|TRBV4-1
CASSSQRLTPLLFF
TGCGCCAGCAGCTCCCAAAGGCTGACGCCGCTCCTGTTCTTC
>TRBJ1-5|TRBD1|.|TRBV6-1
CASSDDRVRGNQPQHF
TGTGCCAGCAGTGACGACAGGGTTAGGGGCAATCAGCCCCAGCATTTT
>TRBJ1-1|TRBD1|.|TRBV6-4
CASSDLQTGQGAQSEAFF
TGTGCCAGCAGTGACCTTCAAACGGGACAGGGGGCGCAGAGTGAAGCTTTCTTT
>TRBJ1-5|.|.|TRBV7-2
CASSLDRPPQHF
TGTGCCAGCAGCTTGGACCGCCCGCCCCAGCATTTT
>TRBJ2-2|.|.|TRBV28
CASSFSVSGGELFF
TGTGCCAGCAGTTTTTCGGTCAGCGGTGGGGAGCTGTTTTTT
>TRBJ1-2|.|.|TRBV5-4
CASSLPGAYGYTF
TGTGCCAGCAGCTTGCCAGGAGCCTATGGCTACACCTTC
>TRBJ1-6|TRBD1|.|TRBV7-2
CASSLGVRGANNSPLHF
TGTGCCAGCAGCTTAGGTGTCAGGGGGGCAAATAATTCACCCCTCCACTTT
>TRBJ1-4|.|.|TRBV10-3
CAISDRGGNEKLFF
TGTGCCATCAGTGACAGGGGCGGGAATGAAAAACTGTTTTTT
>TRBJ1-1|.|.|TRBV20-1
CSARGTIEAFF
TGCAGTGCTAGAGGTACCATTGAAGCTTTCTTT
>TRBJ2-1|.|.|TRBV5-1
CASSSDLAKTYNEQFF
TGCGCCAGCAGCTCAGATCTAGCGAAAACCTACAATGAGCAGTTCTTC
>TRBJ1-5|.|.|TRBV28
CASSSRVLAINQPQHF
TGTGCCAGCAGTTCCAGGGTGCTCGCGATCAATCAGCCCCAGCATTTT
>TRBJ1-2|.|.|TRBV9
CASSVAATEDYGYTF
TGTGCCAGCAGCGTAGCCGCGACGGAAGACTATGGCTACACCTTC
>TRBJ2-3|TRBD2|.|TRBV9
CASTVTGGHTDTQYF
TGTGCCAGCACCGTTACGGGGGGGCACACAGATACGCAGTATTTT
>TRBJ1-5|.|.|TRBV2
CASSTRPGDQPQHF
TGTGCCAGCAGTACCCGGCCCGGGGATCAGCCCCAGCATTTT
>TRBJ2-3|TRBD1|.|TRBV6-1
CASTRQGASTDTQYF
TGTGCCAGCACCCGACAGGGCGCTAGCACAGATACGCAGTATTTT
>TRBJ1-1|TRBD1|.|TRBV6-5
CASSPDRATEAFF
TGTGCCAGCAGTCCGGACAGGGCGACTGAAGCTTTCTTT
>TRBJ1-1|.|.|TRBV18
CASSAYGSNTEAFF
TGTGCCAGCTCGGCGTACGGTTCTAACACTGAAGCTTTCTTT
>TRBJ2-7|TRBD2|.|TRBV4-1
CASSQERLAGTYEQYF
TGCGCCAGCAGCCAAGAGAGACTAGCGGGAACCTACGAGCAGTACTTC
>TRBJ2-5|.|.|TRBV7-7
CASSLHPGVETQYF
TGTGCTAGCAGCTTGCACCCGGGGGTCGAGACCCAGTACTTC
>TRBJ2-5|.|.|TRBV10-3
CATGTIQETQYF
TGTGCCACCGGGACAATCCAAGAGACCCAGTACTTC
>TRBJ2-7|TRBD2|.|TRBV6-6
CASSYRPTGGPREQYF
TGTGCCAGCAGTTACAGGCCTACGGGAGGGCCGCGGGAGCAGTACTTC
>TRBJ1-5|.|.|TRBV6-1
CASRVTENYQPQHF
TGTGCCAGCAGGGTAACGGAAAATTATCAGCCCCAGCATTTT
>TRBJ2-4|.|.|TRBV18
CASSQPSGLAKNIQYF
TGTGCCAGCTCACAGCCCTCTGGGCTAGCCAAAAACATTCAGTACTTC
>TRBJ2-5|TRBD2|.|TRBV7-6
CASSPGTIFETQYF
TGTGCCAGCAGCCCCGGGACTATCTTTGAGACCCAGTACTTC
>TRBJ2-5|.|.|TRBV6-1
CASSEGSAPGTQYF
TGTGCCAGCAGTGAAGGATCAGCCCCGGGGACCCAGTACTTC
>TRBJ1-1|.|few|TRBV7-8
CASSELVLNTEAFF
TGTGCCAGCAGCGAGCTGGTATTGAACACTGAAGCTTTCTTT
>TRBJ2-7|.|.|TRBV6-5
CASSYSSMDSYEQYF
TGTGCCAGCAGTTACTCGAGTATGGATTCCTACGAGCAGTACTTC
>TRBJ2-7|.|.|TRBV2
CASSDQDSKREQYF
TGTGCCAGCAGTGATCAGGACTCCAAGCGAGAGCAGTACTTC
>TRBJ2-7|TRBD2|.|TRBV5-1
CASSLVSGGDEQYF
TGCGCCAGCAGCTTGGTTAGCGGGGGAGACGAGCAGTACTTC
>TRBJ2-1|TRBD2|.|TRBV4-3
CASSQGVDSGRHEQFF
TGCGCCAGCAGCCAAGGAGTGGATAGCGGGAGACATGAGCAGTTCTTC
>TRBJ2-3|TRBD2|.|TRBV2
CASRGLGDTQYF
TGTGCCAGCAGGGGACTAGGAGATACGCAGTATTTT
>TRBJ1-5|.|.|TRBV6-1
CASSEFEVPYSNQPQHF
TGTGCCAGCAGTGAATTTGAGGTGCCATATAGCAATCAGCCCCAGCATTTT
>TRBJ2-2|.|.|TRBV9
CASSTRRDPGELFF
TGTGCCAGCAGCACGCGCAGGGACCCCGGGGAGCTGTTTTTT
>TRBJ2-2|TRBD1|.|TRBV11-3
CASSFGTGWDTGELFF
TGTGCCAGCAGCTTCGGGACAGGGTGGGACACCGGGGAGCTGTTTTTT
>TRBJ2-5|TRBD2|.|TRBV7-2
CASSPAGGQETQYF
TGTGCCAGCAGCCCAGCGGGGGGCCAAGAGACCCAGTACTTC
>TRBJ2-5|TRBD1|.|TRBV29-1
CSVEPTGGKETQYF
TGCAGCGTTGAGCCGACAGGGGGAAAAGAGACCCAGTACTTC
>TRBJ2-7|TRBD2|.|TRBV19
CASSIPISGGYYEQYF
TGTGCCAGTAGTATTCCAATCAGCGGGGGGTACTACGAGCAGTACTTC
>TRBJ2-7|TRBD2|once|TRBV11-2
CASSWGLAGSYEQYF
TGTGCCAGCAGCTGGGGGCTAGCGGGGTCCTACGAGCAGTACTTC
>TRBJ1-3|.|.|TRBV11-2
CASSPKGSGNTIYF
TGTGCCAGCAGCCCCAAGGGCTCTGGAAACACCATATATTTT